The T cell receptor beta chain under discussion was sequenced for a study of response to subunit inactivated influenza vaccine. Study-wide findings and caveats: The authors put forward the suggestion that each seasonal influenza vaccination may bring in only a limited number of new T cells.

One entry per CDR3 protein, called by TCRdb with MiXCR from the RT-PCR reads. The sample records 530,000 or so distinct CDR3 sequences, 10% to 15% being singletons. A word on this clonotype: Its antigen is not known.

Germline assignment: CDR1 SGHRS and CDR2 YFSETQ. V shed 1 base, J shed 4 bases, and the junction held 7 bases outside the gene matches. The CDR3 contains 16 residues. J is TRBJ2-1 and V is TRBV5-1, with 8 bases matching TRBD1. Sequenced material: PBMCs from blood, taken on the day of vaccination. This clonotype was sampled from a man aged 50 to 59 who received an inactivated influenza vaccine. The chain's CDR3 is CASSLLPGQVYNEQFF. As DNA, the CDR3 is TGCGCCAGCAGCTTGTTGCCGGGACAGGTTTACAATGAGCAGTTCTTC.